The present TCR beta chain was sequenced within a study of Ad26.COV2.S vaccination and SARS-CoV-2 variants. Overall study context: This donor came from the COV1001 trial of Ad26.COV2.S.

Study observations and caveats: Participants given vaccine showed non-spike TCR breadth similar to that of placebo recipients.

Specified treatment: around 19 received Ad26.COV2.S at low or high dose, single or two shots; roughly 5 received placebo; per-sample allocation not given. After the first vaccine or placebo injection, samples were drawn on day 63. Boston provided a donor who was an adult aged 18-55 years. The method was immunoSEQ multiplex PCR; TCRdb's version includes in-frame clones alone and lacks a portion of them. This repertoire shows roughly 460,000 clones, 89% found once; its top ten account for about 1.5%. This clone occurred a few times. Antigen specificity is unknown. Germline CDR1 reads MNHEY; CDR2 reads SVGEGT. The length of the CDR3 is 15 residues. V dropped 4 bases and J dropped 2 bases, with 14 bases sitting between them.

The genes are TRBV6-2 or TRBV6-3 and TRBJ1-2; D is uncertain. This sequence was found in a person aged 18-65 years who received the Ad26.COV2.S COVID-19 vaccine or a placebo. Sequencing was performed on peripheral blood, taken in a trial of Ad26.COV2.S vaccine versus placebo. In DNA form, the CDR3 reads TGTGCCAGCAGTTCATCGACCGGGCCCAACTATGGCTACACCTTC. This translates into CASSSSTGPNYGYTF.